This is a list of T cell receptor beta chains from one sample in a study of blood T cell repertoires in COVID-19. TCRdb's table, derived via immunoSEQ multiplex PCR, lists solely in-frame clones and lacks some. The sample has 150,000 to 200,000 clones, roughly nine tenths seen once. Sequencing used peripheral blood. The receptors were gathered from a man aged 55 to 70 with acute or convalescent COVID-19. CDR3s include the opening cysteine and the closing phenylalanine or tryptophan. The D gene is left open where the match is weak. Clone size, where shown, is once, few, many, or a class for clones that have expanded.

v_call,j_call,clone_size,d_call,cdr3_nt,cdr3_aa
TRBV3-1/TRBV3-2,TRBJ2-3,NA,TRBD2,TGTGCCAGCAGCCCGTCGACTAGCGGGGGGGATACGCAGTATTTT,CASSPSTSGGDTQYF
TRBV18,TRBJ1-1,few,TRBD1,TGTGCCAGCTCAACGATGGGGGGACAGGAGAACACTGAAGCTTTCTTT,CASSTMGGQENTEAFF
TRBV7-3,TRBJ2-3,NA,TRBD2,TGTGCCAGCAGCCTGGGGACTAGCGGGGGGCAAGATACGCAGTATTTT,CASSLGTSGGQDTQYF
TRBV5-4,TRBJ2-1,once,TRBD1,TGTGCCAGCAGCACTGGGGGACAGGGATACAATGAGCAGTTCTTC,CASSTGGQGYNEQFF
TRBV9,TRBJ2-3,NA,TRBD1,TGTGCCAGCAGCGTAGTTGGGACAGGCACAGATACGCAGTATTTT,CASSVVGTGTDTQYF
TRBV5-8,TRBJ1-1,NA,NA,TGTGCTTCCACCTTGGGGGCTTGGACTGAAGCTTTCTTT,CASTLGAWTEAFF
TRBV4-3,TRBJ1-2,NA,NA,TGCGCCAGCAGCCCGGCGACCCGACAGCCCTATGGCTACACCTTC,CASSPATRQPYGYTF
TRBV5-1,TRBJ2-3,NA,TRBD2,TGCGCCAGCAGCTCAGCTAGCGGGGGGGCATCAGATACGCAGTATTTT,CASSSASGGASDTQYF
TRBV10-2,TRBJ2-1,NA,TRBD2,TGCGCCAGCAGTGAGATAGAGCGGGGGTGGAATGAGCAGTTCTTC,CASSEIERGWNEQFF
TRBV5-1,TRBJ2-7,NA,TRBD2,TGCGCCAGCAGCCCCGAGGGGACTAGCGGGGGGTTCTCCTACGAGCAGTACTTC,CASSPEGTSGGFSYEQYF
TRBV15,TRBJ1-4,NA,NA,TGTGCCACCAGCAGATTACAGGGAAATAATGAAAAACTGTTTTTT,CATSRLQGNNEKLFF
TRBV18,TRBJ2-7,NA,TRBD1,TGTGCCAGCTCACCTGGACAGGGGGCGATGGACGAGCAGTACTTC,CASSPGQGAMDEQYF
TRBV3-1/TRBV3-2,TRBJ1-3,NA,NA,TGTGCCAGCAGCCGAAGAACCACAGCCTCTGGAAACACCATATATTTT,CASSRRTTASGNTIYF
TRBV4-1,TRBJ1-2,NA,TRBD1,TGCGCCAGCAGCCCCCTGACAGGGAGTAACTATGGCTACACCTTC,CASSPLTGSNYGYTF
TRBV6-5,TRBJ1-1,NA,NA,TGTGCCAGCAGTTGGACAGCGCATCATCGCACTGAAGCTTTCTTT,CASSWTAHHRTEAFF
TRBV5-6,TRBJ2-2,NA,TRBD1,TGTGCCAGCAGCTGGGGACAGGGAAGCGGGGAGCTGTTTTTT,CASSWGQGSGELFF
TRBV6-2/TRBV6-3,TRBJ1-3,NA,TRBD1,TGTGCCAGCAGCCGAGGGGGCTCGGCTGGAAACACCATATATTTT,CASSRGGSAGNTIYF
TRBV5-1,TRBJ1-2,NA,TRBD1,TGCGCCAGCAGCTTGAATGTTGGGTACAGGGGGCAAAATGGCTACACCTTC,CASSLNVGYRGQNGYTF
TRBV12-3/TRBV12-4,TRBJ1-2,NA,NA,TGTGCCAGCAGTTTAGCGGGGGCTGGCTACACCTTC,CASSLAGAGYTF
TRBV18,TRBJ2-3,NA,TRBD2,TGTGCCAGCTCACCCCGGATTAGCGGGGGGGCCTCCACAGATACGCAGTATTTT,CASSPRISGGASTDTQYF
TRBV11-1,TRBJ1-1,NA,NA,TGTGCCTCCAAATCGGCAGGGGCCGGGAACACTGAAGCTTTCTTT,CASKSAGAGNTEAFF
TRBV10-1,TRBJ2-3,NA,TRBD2,TGCGCCAGCAGTCACACTAGCGGGGCTACGCAGTATTTT,CASSHTSGATQYF
TRBV5-6,TRBJ1-2,NA,NA,TGTGCCAGCAGCAAGCGTGGGGCGCGCGGCTACACCTTC,CASSKRGARGYTF
TRBV3-1/TRBV3-2,TRBJ1-1,NA,NA,TGTGCCAGCAGCCAAGAGCCAGGGGCCACTGAAGCTTTCTTT,CASSQEPGATEAFF
TRBV2,TRBJ1-6,NA,TRBD1,TGTGCCAGCAAAGGACAGGGGGAATCCTATAATTCACCCCTCCACTTT,CASKGQGESYNSPLHF
TRBV6-2/TRBV6-3,TRBJ1-5,once,NA,TGTGCCAGCAGTTTCCATCAATTCAATCAGCCCCAGCATTTT,CASSFHQFNQPQHF
TRBV7-2,TRBJ1-1,NA,NA,TGTGCCAGCAGCGCAGGGCCCACAGTGAACACTGAAGCTTTCTTT,CASSAGPTVNTEAFF
TRBV5-4,TRBJ2-5,NA,NA,TGTGCCAGCAGCTTGAGCATACAAGAGACCCAGTACTTC,CASSLSIQETQYF
TRBV5-1,TRBJ2-2,NA,TRBD2,TGCGCCAGCAGCCGGGGGGACGGGGAGCTGTTTTTT,CASSRGDGELFF
TRBV5-1,TRBJ2-3,NA,NA,TGCGCCAGCAGCTTGGTCCTACTAGAGGGGACTACAGATACGCAGTATTTT,CASSLVLLEGTTDTQYF
TRBV4-1,TRBJ2-3,NA,TRBD2,TGCGCCAGCAGCCAAGAGGCGGGGGGTTCATCTGGAGATACGCAGTATTTT,CASSQEAGGSSGDTQYF
TRBV27,TRBJ1-2,once,NA,TGTGCCAGCAGTTTAAGTGCACAGGGATATAACTATGGCTACACCTTC,CASSLSAQGYNYGYTF
TRBV6-6,TRBJ1-1,NA,NA,TGTGCCAGCAGGACCGGGAATACGCACACTGAAGCTTTCTTT,CASRTGNTHTEAFF
TRBV23-1,TRBJ2-7,once,TRBD1,TGCGCCAGCAGTCGAGGACAGGACTACGAGCAGTACTTC,CASSRGQDYEQYF
TRBV6-5,TRBJ1-5,NA,TRBD1,TGTGCCAGCCAGGGACAGGGCACTCAGCCCCAGCATTTT,CASQGQGTQPQHF
TRBV18,TRBJ1-4,NA,NA,TGTGCCAGCTCACGAGCAACTAATGAAAAACTGTTTTTT,CASSRATNEKLFF
TRBV12-3/TRBV12-4,TRBJ2-2,NA,NA,TGTGCCAGCAATAACCCCTCGGCCGGGGAGCTGTTTTTT,CASNNPSAGELFF
TRBV30,TRBJ2-5,NA,TRBD1,TGTGCCTGCCCCGACGGGACAGTTCGAGAGACCCAGTACTTC,CACPDGTVRETQYF
TRBV4-1,TRBJ2-7,NA,NA,TGCGCCAGCAGCCAAGAGGCGGATTCGGAGCAGTACTTC,CASSQEADSEQYF
TRBV7-6,TRBJ2-2,NA,TRBD1,TGTGCCAGCAGCCCGGGACAGGGTGGAACCGGGGAGCTGTTTTTT,CASSPGQGGTGELFF
TRBV29-1,TRBJ1-1,NA,NA,TGCAGCGTCGGGGGGAAGAAAATGAACACTGAAGCTTTCTTT,CSVGGKKMNTEAFF
TRBV4-3,TRBJ2-6,NA,NA,TGCGCCAGCAGCCAAGATCTGGGCAGACCATTCTCTGGGGCCAACGTCCTGACTTTC,CASSQDLGRPFSGANVLTF
TRBV5-4,TRBJ1-1,once,NA,TGTGCCAGCAGCCTAAGGGGCACTGAAGCTTTCTTT,CASSLRGTEAFF
TRBV19,TRBJ1-5,once,NA,TGTGCCAGTAGTATCGGGGGTTACAATCAGCCCCAGCATTTT,CASSIGGYNQPQHF
TRBV21-1,TRBJ1-1,NA,NA,TGTGCCAGCAGCAAACCCAGACAAGAAGCTTTCTTT,CASSKPRQEAFF